This T cell receptor beta chain was sequenced in a study of blood T cell repertoires in COVID-19. At the level of the study: Acute and convalescent COVID-19 samples came from the United States, Italy and Spain. T cells, B-cell-depleted T cells, or PBMCs supplied cDNA or gDNA.

Sequencing was performed with immunoSEQ multiplex PCR; in TCRdb, only in-frame clones are kept and a portion is missing. This table holds under 200,000 clones, approximately 87% found once. CDR1 and CDR2 (germline): LGHNT, FRNRAP. This CDR3 has 15 amino acids. Trimming took 2 bases from V and 3 from J; bases not matched to a gene: 4. The receptor was derived from a woman in her sixties or seventies with acute or convalescent COVID-19. Sequencing input: peripheral blood. The V call is TRBV12-5, the J call TRBJ1-5; 7 nucleotides line up with TRBD1. The CDR3 region is CASGLIGTVNQPQHF. The CDR3 DNA is TGTGCTAGTGGTTTGATCGGGACAGTCAATCAGCCCCAGCATTTT. Looking up the rest from reference TRBV12-5 and TRBJ1-5 gives the full variable domain: DARVTQTPRHKVTEMGQEVTMRCQPILGHNTVFWYRQTMMQGLELLAYFRNRAPLDDSGMPKDRFSAEMPDATLATLKIQPSEPRDSAVYFCASGLIGTVNQPQHFGDGTRLSIL.